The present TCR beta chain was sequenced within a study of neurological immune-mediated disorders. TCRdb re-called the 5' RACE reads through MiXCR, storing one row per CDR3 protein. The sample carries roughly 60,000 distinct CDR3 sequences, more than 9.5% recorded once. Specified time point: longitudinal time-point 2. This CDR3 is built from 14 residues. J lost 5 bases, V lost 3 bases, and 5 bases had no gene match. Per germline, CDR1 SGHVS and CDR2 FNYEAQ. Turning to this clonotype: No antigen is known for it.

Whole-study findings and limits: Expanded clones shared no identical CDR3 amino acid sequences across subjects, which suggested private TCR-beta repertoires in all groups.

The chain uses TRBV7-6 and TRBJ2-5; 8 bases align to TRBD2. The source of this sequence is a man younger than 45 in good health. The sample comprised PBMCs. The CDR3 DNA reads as TGTGCCAGCAGCTTTAGCGGGGAATGGGAGACCCAGTACTTC. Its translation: CASSFSGEWETQYF.